One sample yielded the 21 T cell receptor beta chains listed below, sequenced in a study of T cell responses to AZD1222 COVID-19 vaccine. Assay used: immunoSEQ multiplex PCR; TCRdb lists only in-frame clones, some missing. The data show 80,000 or so clones, around three quarters seen once. The sample consisted of peripheral blood, taken 28 days after the second dose of the MenACWY control vaccine. The receptors shown here come from an adult who received the MenACWY meningococcal vaccine as a control.

This clone showed up just a few times. The rearrangement links TRBV2 to TRBJ2-7; 7 nucleotides align to TRBD1. Germline lookup yields CDR1 SNHLY and CDR2 FYNNEI. With 5 bases clipped from V and 3 bases from J, the junction kept 4 bases outside the gene matches. There are 13 residues in the CDR3. The CDR3 loop is CASSSDRDYEQYF. CDR3 sequence (DNA): TGTGCCAGCAGTTCCGACAGGGACTACGAGCAGTACTTC.

V gene TRBV19 combines with J gene TRBJ2-4; weak D call: TRBD2 (5 bases). This CDR3 comprises 19 residues. Germline V gene lookup returns CDR1 LNHDA and CDR2 SQIVND (reference sequence). V lost 1 base, J lost 0 bases, and 19 bases lay in between. CDR3: CASSIGFIGSRLAKNIQYF. CDR3 sequence (DNA): TGTGCCAGTAGTATAGGGTTTATAGGGAGCCGCTTAGCCAAAAACATTCAGTACTTC. The variable domain in full, with the rest retrieved from reference TRBV19 and TRBJ2-4, is DGGITQSPKYLFRKEGQNVTLSCEQNLNHDAMYWYRQDPGQGLRLIYYSQIVNDFQKGDIAEGYSVSREKKESFPLTVTSAQKNPTAFYLCASSIGFIGSRLAKNIQYFGAGTRLSVL.

The rearrangement joins TRBV5-1 to TRBJ1-1, with D hard to call. Trimming cost V 4 bases and J 5 bases, with 15 bases left between them. This CDR3 is 14 amino acids long. Germline lookup yields CDR1 SGHRS and CDR2 YFSETQ. This chain's CDR3 is CASSPVMGRTEAFF. CDR3 nucleotide sequence: TGCGCCAGCAGCCCGGTTATGGGAAGGACTGAAGCTTTCTTT.

The chain joins TRBV10-3 to TRBJ1-1; 7 bases align to TRBD1. The germline V gene has CDR1 ENHRY and CDR2 SYGVKD. This CDR3 contains 14 residues. The V and J ends lost 3 bases and 5 bases, in that order; junction bases with no gene match: 6. The CDR3 spells CAISERGRDTEAFF. The CDR3 nucleotides are TGTGCCATCAGTGAAAGGGGGCGGGATACTGAAGCTTTCTTT.

This clone appeared a single time. The V gene is TRBV12-3 or TRBV12-4, the J gene TRBJ1-1; D may be TRBD1 (5 bases). This CDR3 is 13 amino acids long. Between the trimmed V and J ends, which lost 2 bases and 8 bases, there was a span of 12 bases. The DNA for the CDR3 is TGTGCCAGCAGTTTATACCTCAGGGTGGAAGCTTTCTTT. As protein: CASSLYLRVEAFF.

The chain recombines TRBV18 with TRBJ1-1; unclear D gene. V lost 3 bases and J lost 1, with 6 bases in between. In germline, CDR1 is KGHSH, CDR2 LQKENI. The CDR3 spans 13 residues. The CDR3 nucleotides read TGTGCCAGCTCACCGGGATCGAACACTGAAGCTTTCTTT. It codes for CASSPGSNTEAFF.

The chain carries TRBV6-5 and TRBJ1-1; no reliable D call. The CDR3 contains 13 residues. Trimming took 6 bases from V and 5 from J, leaving 13 bases between them. The germline CDR1 and CDR2 sequences are MNHEY and SVGAGI. The CDR3 sequence: CASRVQGGTEAFF. The CDR3 nucleotides read TGTGCCAGCAGGGTACAAGGCGGGACTGAAGCTTTCTTT.

This chain links TRBV7-9 with TRBJ2-1; D perhaps matches TRBD1 (6 bases). The CDR3 spans 12 residues. Trimming stripped 3 bases from V and 7 bases from J, with 7 bases between. CDR1 is SEHNR, CDR2 FQNEAQ, per germline (reference sequence). The CDR3, as DNA: TGTGCCAGCAGCTTCGGACAGAATGAGCAGTTCTTC. Its translation: CASSFGQNEQFF. The whole variable domain, remainder taken from reference TRBV7-9 and TRBJ2-1, is DTGVSQNPRHKITKRGQNVTFRCDPISEHNRLYWYRQTLGQGPEFLTYFQNEAQLEKSRLLSDRFSAERPKGSFSTLEIQRTEQGDSAMYLCASSFGQNEQFFGPGTRLTVL.

A single count supports this clone. The chain couples TRBV5-5 to TRBJ2-2, with D uncertain. V was cut by 0 bases and J by 8 bases, with 8 bases left in between. The CDR3 sequence is 13 residues long. Germline CDR1 is SGHKS and CDR2 is YYEKEE (reference sequence). CDR3: CASSLAVGGELFF. As DNA, the CDR3 is TGTGCCAGCAGCTTGGCGGTTGGAGGGGAGCTGTTTTTT.

The DNA for the CDR3 is TGTGCCAGCAGCTTGGAAGTGGTCAACCCCTCTTTGCAGTACTTC. This gives the protein CASSLEVVNPSLQYF. V is TRBV5-8 and J is TRBJ2-7; D is unresolved. The CDR3 has 15 amino acids. The V end was cut by 0 bases, the J end by 9 bases, with 19 bases between. Germline CDR1 is SGHTS and CDR2 is YDEGEE. Together with reference TRBV5-8 and TRBJ2-7, the CDR3 gives the full variable domain: EAGVTQSPTHLIKTRGQQATLRCSPISGHTSVYWYQQALGLGLQFLLWYDEGEERNRGNFPPRFSGRQFPNYSSELNVNALELEDSALYLCASSLEVVNPSLQYFGPGTRLTVT.

In its sample, this clone was seen a few times. In nucleotides, the CDR3 is TGTGCCAGCAGTGAAGGCAGGGGCACAGATACGCAGTATTTT. It codes for CASSEGRGTDTQYF. The chain is built from TRBV2 and TRBJ2-3; possibly TRBD1 for D (5 bases). CDR1 and CDR2 from the germline V gene are SNHLY and FYNNEI. With 1 base removed from V and 1 base from J, the gap between germline ends came to 6 bases. There are 14 residues in the CDR3.

The chain carries TRBV30 and TRBJ2-7; D might be TRBD1 (6 bases). Trimming took off 0 bases at V and 6 bases at J, with 6 bases between the two ends. This CDR3 is built from 11 residues. CDR1 is GTSNPN and CDR2 is SVGIG in the germline V gene (reference sequence). CDR3 protein: CAWSVQGEQYF. The DNA for the CDR3 is TGTGCCTGGAGTGTACAGGGCGAGCAGTACTTC.

The chain recombines TRBV10-3 with TRBJ1-1; perhaps TRBD1 as D (6 bases). CDR1 ENHRY and CDR2 SYGVKD come from the germline V gene. The CDR3 length is 14 residues. Trimming removed 1 base from V and 5 bases from J, with 11 bases in between. The CDR3 loop reads CAISELGGATEAFF. In nucleotides, the CDR3 is TGTGCCATCAGTGAGTTGGGGGGGGCGACTGAAGCTTTCTTT.

This chain links TRBV2 with TRBJ1-1, with D uncertain. The CDR3 spans 13 residues. The germline V and J ends were trimmed by 4 bases and 0 bases, with 6 bases remaining between them. The V gene's germline CDR1 is SNHLY and CDR2 FYNNEI. CDR3 in DNA: TGTGCCAGCAGTGCCGGTATGAACACTGAAGCTTTCTTT. Amino acid sequence: CASSAGMNTEAFF.

The rearrangement uses TRBV20-1 and TRBJ1-1; D is uncertain. Germline V gene data show CDR1 as DFQATT and CDR2 as SNEGSKA (reference sequence). There are 11 residues in the CDR3. Trimming left V 5 bases short and J 8 bases short, with 12 bases between. The CDR3: CSAGVGPEAFF. CDR3 DNA: TGCAGTGCTGGAGTCGGGCCCGAAGCTTTCTTT.

This chain uses TRBV29-1 with TRBJ2-3; no reliable D call. Germline V gene sequence: CDR1 SQVTM, CDR2 ANQGSEA. The germline V and J ends were trimmed by 4 bases and 4 bases, with 3 bases remaining between them. The CDR3 is 10 residues long. The CDR3: CSVAADTQYF. CDR3 in DNA: TGCAGCGTTGCCGCAGATACGCAGTATTTT.

This rearrangement joins TRBV30 to TRBJ1-6; no definite D call. V was shortened by 0 bases and J by 3 bases, with 6 bases between the two germline ends. The CDR3 length is 14 residues. CDR1 is GTSNPN and CDR2 is SVGIG in the germline V gene (reference sequence). This CDR3 is CAWSVLHYNSPLHF. The CDR3 DNA is TGTGCCTGGAGTGTACTGCACTATAATTCACCCCTCCACTTT. The entire variable domain, with the rest obtained from reference TRBV30 and TRBJ1-6, is as follows: SQTIHQWPATLVQPVGSPLSLECTVEGTSNPNLYWYRQAAGRGLQLLFYSVGIGQISSEVPQNLSASRPQDRQFILSSKKLLLSDSGFYLCAWSVLHYNSPLHFGNGTRLTVT.

The rearrangement links TRBV19 to TRBJ2-2; D remains unclear. This CDR3 contains 13 residues. The germline CDR1 and CDR2 sequences are LNHDA and SQIVND (reference sequence). The V and J ends lost 3 bases and 6 bases respectively, with 8 bases between them. For the CDR3, the DNA is TGTGCCAGTAGTATCGGAGTTCCCGGGGAGCTGTTTTTT. It specifies CASSIGVPGELFF.

There are a few counts of this clone. CDR3 in DNA: TGTGCCAGCAGCCTACAGCTGGACACTGAAGCTTTCTTT. This codes for CASSLQLDTEAFF. The rearrangement uses TRBV7-9 and TRBJ1-1; D is unresolved. This CDR3 region has 13 residues. Germline V CDR1 and CDR2: SEHNR, FQNEAQ (reference sequence). V dropped 5 bases and J dropped 3 bases, with 10 bases sitting between them. Using reference TRBV7-9 and TRBJ1-1 for the parts outside the CDR3, the full variable domain is DTGVSQNPRHKITKRGQNVTFRCDPISEHNRLYWYRQTLGQGPEFLTYFQNEAQLEKSRLLSDRFSAERPKGSFSTLEIQRTEQGDSAMYLCASSLQLDTEAFFGQGTRLTVV.

The CDR3 protein is CASSGQSMETQYF. The CDR3 DNA sequence: TGTGCCAGCAGCGGACAGTCCATGGAGACCCAGTACTTC. The chain uses TRBV28 and TRBJ2-5, with D maybe TRBD1 (6 bases). Trimming removed 6 bases at V and 5 bases at J, with 13 bases between. The germline gives CDR1 MDHEN, CDR2 SYDVKM. This CDR3 is 13 amino acids long. Using reference TRBV28 and TRBJ2-5 for the parts outside the CDR3, the full variable domain is DVKVTQSSRYLVKRTGEKVFLECVQDMDHENMFWYRQDPGLGLRLIYFSYDVKMKEKGDIPEGYSVSREKKERFSLILESASTNQTSMYLCASSGQSMETQYFGPGTRLLVL.

V gene TRBV6-5 combines with J gene TRBJ2-3; D perhaps matches TRBD1 (6 bases). The length of the CDR3 is 14 residues. Per germline, CDR1 MNHEY and CDR2 SVGAGI. V was clipped by 6 bases and J by 4 bases, with 14 bases between them. In nucleotides, the CDR3 is TGTGCCAGCAGGTGGTGGGGGCAGTCAGATACGCAGTATTTT. Translated, it gives CASRWWGQSDTQYF.